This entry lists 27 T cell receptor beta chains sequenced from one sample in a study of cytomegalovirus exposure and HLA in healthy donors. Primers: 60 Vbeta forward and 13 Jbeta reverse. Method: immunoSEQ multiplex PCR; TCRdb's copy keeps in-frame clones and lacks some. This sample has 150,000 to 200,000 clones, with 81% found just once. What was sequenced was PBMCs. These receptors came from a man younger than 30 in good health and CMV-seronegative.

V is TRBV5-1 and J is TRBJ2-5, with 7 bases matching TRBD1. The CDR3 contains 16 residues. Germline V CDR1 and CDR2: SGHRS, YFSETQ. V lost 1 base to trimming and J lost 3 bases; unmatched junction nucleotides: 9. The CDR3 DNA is TGCGCCAGCAGCTTGTCTATGACAGGGATAAAAGAGACCCAGTACTTC. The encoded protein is CASSLSMTGIKETQYF.

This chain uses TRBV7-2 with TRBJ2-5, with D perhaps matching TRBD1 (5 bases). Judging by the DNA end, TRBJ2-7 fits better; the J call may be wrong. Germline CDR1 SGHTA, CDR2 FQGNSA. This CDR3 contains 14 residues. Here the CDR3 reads CASSIDSYLYEQYF. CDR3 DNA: TGTGCCAGCAGCATTGACAGTTATCTATACGAGCAGTACTTC.

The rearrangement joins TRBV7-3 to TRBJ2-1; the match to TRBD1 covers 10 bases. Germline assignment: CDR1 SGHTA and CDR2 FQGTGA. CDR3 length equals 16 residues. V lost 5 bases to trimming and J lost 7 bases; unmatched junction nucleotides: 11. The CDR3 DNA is TGTGCCAGCAGCCGCCAGACAGGGGGCGTAGGGAATGAGCAGTTCTTC. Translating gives CASSRQTGGVGNEQFF.

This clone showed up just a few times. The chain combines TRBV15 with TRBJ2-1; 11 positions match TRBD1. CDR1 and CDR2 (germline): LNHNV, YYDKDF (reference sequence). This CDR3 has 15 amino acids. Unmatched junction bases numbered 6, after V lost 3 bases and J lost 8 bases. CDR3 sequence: CATSSGGQGVHEQFF. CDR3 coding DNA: TGTGCCACCAGCAGTGGGGGACAGGGGGTCCATGAGCAGTTCTTC.

The CDR3 nucleotides are TGTGCCAGCAGCTTAACTAGCGGGACCCAAGAGACCCAGTACTTC. It yields the protein CASSLTSGTQETQYF. The rearrangement joins TRBV7-3 to TRBJ2-5; the match to TRBD2 covers 8 bases. CDR3 length: 15 amino acids. Germline V gene data show CDR1 as SGHTA and CDR2 as FQGTGA. The ends lost 0 bases at V and 1 base at J; junction bases unmatched: 1.

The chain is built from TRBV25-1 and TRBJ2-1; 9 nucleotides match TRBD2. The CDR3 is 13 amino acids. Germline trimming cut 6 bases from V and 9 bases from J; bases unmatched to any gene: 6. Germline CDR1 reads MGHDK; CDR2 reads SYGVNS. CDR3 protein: CASRRGGATEQFF. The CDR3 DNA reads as TGTGCCAGCAGGCGCGGGGGGGCCACTGAGCAGTTCTTC.

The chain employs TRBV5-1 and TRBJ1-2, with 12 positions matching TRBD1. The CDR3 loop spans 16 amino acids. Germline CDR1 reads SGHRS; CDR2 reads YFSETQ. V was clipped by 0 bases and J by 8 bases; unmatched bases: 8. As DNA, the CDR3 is TGCGCCAGCAGCTTGGCGGGACAGGGGGCGAGGTGGGGCTACACCTTC. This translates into CASSLAGQGARWGYTF.

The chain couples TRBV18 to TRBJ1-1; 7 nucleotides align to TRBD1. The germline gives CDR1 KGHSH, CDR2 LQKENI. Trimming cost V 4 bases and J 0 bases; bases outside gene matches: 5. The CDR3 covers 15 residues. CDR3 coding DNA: TGTGCCAGCTCACGGGACAGTCTGCTGAACACTGAAGCTTTCTTT. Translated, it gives CASSRDSLLNTEAFF.

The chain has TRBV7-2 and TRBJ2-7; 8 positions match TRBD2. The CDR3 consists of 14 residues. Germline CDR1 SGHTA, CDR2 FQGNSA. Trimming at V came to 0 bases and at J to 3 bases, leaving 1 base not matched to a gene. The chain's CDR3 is CASSLAAGVYEQYF. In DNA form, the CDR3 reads TGTGCCAGCAGCTTAGCAGCGGGAGTCTACGAGCAGTACTTC.

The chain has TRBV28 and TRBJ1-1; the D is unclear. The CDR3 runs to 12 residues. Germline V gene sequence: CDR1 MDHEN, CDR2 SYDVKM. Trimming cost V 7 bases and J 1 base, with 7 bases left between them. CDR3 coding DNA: TGTGCCAGCAAGGAGCCGAACACTGAAGCTTTCTTT. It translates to CASKEPNTEAFF.

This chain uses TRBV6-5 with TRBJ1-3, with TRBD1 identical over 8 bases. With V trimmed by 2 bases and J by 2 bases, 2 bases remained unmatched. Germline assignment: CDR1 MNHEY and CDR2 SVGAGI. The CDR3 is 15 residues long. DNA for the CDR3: TGTGCCAGCAGTTACAGGACAGGGACTGGAAACACCATATATTTT. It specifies CASSYRTGTGNTIYF.

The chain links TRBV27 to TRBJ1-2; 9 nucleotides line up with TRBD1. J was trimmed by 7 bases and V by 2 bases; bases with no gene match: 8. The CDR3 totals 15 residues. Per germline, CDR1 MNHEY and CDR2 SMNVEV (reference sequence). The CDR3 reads CASSLLGQGWGGYTF. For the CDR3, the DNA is TGTGCCAGCAGTTTACTGGGACAGGGTTGGGGTGGCTACACCTTC.

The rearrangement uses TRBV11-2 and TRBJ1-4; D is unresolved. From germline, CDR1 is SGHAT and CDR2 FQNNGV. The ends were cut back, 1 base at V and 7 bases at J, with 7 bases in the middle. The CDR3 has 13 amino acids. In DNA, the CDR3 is TGTGCCAGCAGCTTAGGCAGGTCTGAAAAACTGTTTTTT. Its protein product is CASSLGRSEKLFF.

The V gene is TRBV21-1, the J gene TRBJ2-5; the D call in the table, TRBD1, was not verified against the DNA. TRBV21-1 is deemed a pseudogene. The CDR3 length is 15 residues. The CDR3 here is CASSKAPGGSETQYF. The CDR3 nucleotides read TGTGCCAGCAGCAAAGCTCCAGGGGGATCCGAGACCCAGTACTTC.

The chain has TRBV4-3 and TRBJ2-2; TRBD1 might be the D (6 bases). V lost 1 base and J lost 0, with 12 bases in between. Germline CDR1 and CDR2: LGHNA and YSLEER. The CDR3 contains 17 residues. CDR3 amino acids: CASSQAGAGTNTGELFF. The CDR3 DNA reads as TGCGCCAGCAGCCAAGCAGGGGCCGGGACGAACACCGGGGAGCTGTTTTTT.

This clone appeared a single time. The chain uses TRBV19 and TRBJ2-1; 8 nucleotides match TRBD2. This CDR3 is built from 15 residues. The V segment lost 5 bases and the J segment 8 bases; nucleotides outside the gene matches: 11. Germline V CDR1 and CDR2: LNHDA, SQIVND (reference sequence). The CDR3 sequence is CASSVRRGAGDEQFF. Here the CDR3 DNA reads TGTGCCAGTAGTGTTCGACGGGGAGCGGGGGATGAGCAGTTCTTC.

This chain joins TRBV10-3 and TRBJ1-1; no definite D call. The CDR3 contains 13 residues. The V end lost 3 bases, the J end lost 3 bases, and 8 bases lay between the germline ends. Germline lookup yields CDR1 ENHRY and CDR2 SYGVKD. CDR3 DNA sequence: TGTGCCATCAGTGATCCCGGGTACACTGAAGCTTTCTTT. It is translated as CAISDPGYTEAFF.

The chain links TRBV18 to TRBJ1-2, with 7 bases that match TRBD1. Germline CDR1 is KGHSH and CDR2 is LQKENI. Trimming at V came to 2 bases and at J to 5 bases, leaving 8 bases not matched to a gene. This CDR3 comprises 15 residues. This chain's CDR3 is CASSPGQAIPYGYTF. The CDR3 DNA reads TGTGCCAGCTCACCAGGACAGGCGATACCATATGGCTACACCTTC.

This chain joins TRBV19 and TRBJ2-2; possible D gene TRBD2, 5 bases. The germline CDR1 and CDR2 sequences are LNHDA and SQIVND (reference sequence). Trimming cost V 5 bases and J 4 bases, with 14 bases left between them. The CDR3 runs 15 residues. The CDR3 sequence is CASSASRTVTGELFF. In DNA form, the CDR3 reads TGTGCCAGTAGTGCCTCCCGGACTGTCACCGGGGAGCTGTTTTTT.

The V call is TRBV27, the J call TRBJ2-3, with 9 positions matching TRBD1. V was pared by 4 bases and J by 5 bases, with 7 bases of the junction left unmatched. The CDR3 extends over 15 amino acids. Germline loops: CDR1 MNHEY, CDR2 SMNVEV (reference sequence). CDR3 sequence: CASSSGQGTLDTQYF. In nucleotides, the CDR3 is TGTGCCAGCAGTTCGGGACAGGGAACCTTAGATACGCAGTATTTT.

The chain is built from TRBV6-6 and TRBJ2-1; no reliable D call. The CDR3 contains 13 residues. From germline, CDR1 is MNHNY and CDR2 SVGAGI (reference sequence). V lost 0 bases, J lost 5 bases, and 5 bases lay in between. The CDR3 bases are TGTGCCAGCAGTTACTCGAGGAACAATGAGCAGTTCTTC. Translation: CASSYSRNNEQFF.

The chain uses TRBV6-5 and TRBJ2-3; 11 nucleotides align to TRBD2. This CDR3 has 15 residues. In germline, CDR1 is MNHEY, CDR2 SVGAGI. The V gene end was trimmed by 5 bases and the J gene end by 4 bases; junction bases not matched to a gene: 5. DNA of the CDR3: TGTGCCAGCAGTGCAACTAGCGGGGGCCCAGATACGCAGTATTTT. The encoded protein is CASSATSGGPDTQYF.

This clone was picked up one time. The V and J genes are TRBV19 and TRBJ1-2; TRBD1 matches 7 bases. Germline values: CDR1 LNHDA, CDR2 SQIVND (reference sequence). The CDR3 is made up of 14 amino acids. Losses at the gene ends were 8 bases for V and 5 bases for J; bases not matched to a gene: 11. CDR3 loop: CASGPRDSRYGYTF. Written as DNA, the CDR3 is TGTGCCAGTGGTCCTCGGGACAGCCGGTATGGCTACACCTTC.

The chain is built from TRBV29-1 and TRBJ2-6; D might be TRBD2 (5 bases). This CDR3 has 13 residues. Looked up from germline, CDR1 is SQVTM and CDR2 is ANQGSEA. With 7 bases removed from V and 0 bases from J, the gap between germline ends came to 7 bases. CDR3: CSAGISGANVLTF. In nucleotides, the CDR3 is TGCAGCGCCGGGATCTCTGGGGCCAACGTCCTGACTTTC.

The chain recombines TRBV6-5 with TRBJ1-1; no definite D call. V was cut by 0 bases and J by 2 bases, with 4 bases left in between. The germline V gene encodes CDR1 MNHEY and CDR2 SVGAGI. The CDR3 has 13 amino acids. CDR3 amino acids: CASSYSRNTEAFF. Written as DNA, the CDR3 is TGTGCCAGCAGTTACTCTCGTAACACTGAAGCTTTCTTT.

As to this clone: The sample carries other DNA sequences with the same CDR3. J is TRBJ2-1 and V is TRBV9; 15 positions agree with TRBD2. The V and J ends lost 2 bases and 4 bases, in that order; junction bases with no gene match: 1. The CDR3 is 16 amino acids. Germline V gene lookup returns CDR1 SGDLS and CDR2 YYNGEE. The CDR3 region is CASSVGLAGGYNEQFF. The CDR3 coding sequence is TGTGCCAGCAGCGTCGGACTAGCGGGAGGGTACAATGAGCAGTTCTTC.

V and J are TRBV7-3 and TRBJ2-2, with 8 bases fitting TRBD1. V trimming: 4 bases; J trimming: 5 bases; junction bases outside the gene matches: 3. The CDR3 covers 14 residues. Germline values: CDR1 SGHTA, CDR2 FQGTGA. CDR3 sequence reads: CASSSDRVTGELFF. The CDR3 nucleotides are TGTGCCAGCAGCTCGGACAGGGTTACCGGGGAGCTGTTTTTT.